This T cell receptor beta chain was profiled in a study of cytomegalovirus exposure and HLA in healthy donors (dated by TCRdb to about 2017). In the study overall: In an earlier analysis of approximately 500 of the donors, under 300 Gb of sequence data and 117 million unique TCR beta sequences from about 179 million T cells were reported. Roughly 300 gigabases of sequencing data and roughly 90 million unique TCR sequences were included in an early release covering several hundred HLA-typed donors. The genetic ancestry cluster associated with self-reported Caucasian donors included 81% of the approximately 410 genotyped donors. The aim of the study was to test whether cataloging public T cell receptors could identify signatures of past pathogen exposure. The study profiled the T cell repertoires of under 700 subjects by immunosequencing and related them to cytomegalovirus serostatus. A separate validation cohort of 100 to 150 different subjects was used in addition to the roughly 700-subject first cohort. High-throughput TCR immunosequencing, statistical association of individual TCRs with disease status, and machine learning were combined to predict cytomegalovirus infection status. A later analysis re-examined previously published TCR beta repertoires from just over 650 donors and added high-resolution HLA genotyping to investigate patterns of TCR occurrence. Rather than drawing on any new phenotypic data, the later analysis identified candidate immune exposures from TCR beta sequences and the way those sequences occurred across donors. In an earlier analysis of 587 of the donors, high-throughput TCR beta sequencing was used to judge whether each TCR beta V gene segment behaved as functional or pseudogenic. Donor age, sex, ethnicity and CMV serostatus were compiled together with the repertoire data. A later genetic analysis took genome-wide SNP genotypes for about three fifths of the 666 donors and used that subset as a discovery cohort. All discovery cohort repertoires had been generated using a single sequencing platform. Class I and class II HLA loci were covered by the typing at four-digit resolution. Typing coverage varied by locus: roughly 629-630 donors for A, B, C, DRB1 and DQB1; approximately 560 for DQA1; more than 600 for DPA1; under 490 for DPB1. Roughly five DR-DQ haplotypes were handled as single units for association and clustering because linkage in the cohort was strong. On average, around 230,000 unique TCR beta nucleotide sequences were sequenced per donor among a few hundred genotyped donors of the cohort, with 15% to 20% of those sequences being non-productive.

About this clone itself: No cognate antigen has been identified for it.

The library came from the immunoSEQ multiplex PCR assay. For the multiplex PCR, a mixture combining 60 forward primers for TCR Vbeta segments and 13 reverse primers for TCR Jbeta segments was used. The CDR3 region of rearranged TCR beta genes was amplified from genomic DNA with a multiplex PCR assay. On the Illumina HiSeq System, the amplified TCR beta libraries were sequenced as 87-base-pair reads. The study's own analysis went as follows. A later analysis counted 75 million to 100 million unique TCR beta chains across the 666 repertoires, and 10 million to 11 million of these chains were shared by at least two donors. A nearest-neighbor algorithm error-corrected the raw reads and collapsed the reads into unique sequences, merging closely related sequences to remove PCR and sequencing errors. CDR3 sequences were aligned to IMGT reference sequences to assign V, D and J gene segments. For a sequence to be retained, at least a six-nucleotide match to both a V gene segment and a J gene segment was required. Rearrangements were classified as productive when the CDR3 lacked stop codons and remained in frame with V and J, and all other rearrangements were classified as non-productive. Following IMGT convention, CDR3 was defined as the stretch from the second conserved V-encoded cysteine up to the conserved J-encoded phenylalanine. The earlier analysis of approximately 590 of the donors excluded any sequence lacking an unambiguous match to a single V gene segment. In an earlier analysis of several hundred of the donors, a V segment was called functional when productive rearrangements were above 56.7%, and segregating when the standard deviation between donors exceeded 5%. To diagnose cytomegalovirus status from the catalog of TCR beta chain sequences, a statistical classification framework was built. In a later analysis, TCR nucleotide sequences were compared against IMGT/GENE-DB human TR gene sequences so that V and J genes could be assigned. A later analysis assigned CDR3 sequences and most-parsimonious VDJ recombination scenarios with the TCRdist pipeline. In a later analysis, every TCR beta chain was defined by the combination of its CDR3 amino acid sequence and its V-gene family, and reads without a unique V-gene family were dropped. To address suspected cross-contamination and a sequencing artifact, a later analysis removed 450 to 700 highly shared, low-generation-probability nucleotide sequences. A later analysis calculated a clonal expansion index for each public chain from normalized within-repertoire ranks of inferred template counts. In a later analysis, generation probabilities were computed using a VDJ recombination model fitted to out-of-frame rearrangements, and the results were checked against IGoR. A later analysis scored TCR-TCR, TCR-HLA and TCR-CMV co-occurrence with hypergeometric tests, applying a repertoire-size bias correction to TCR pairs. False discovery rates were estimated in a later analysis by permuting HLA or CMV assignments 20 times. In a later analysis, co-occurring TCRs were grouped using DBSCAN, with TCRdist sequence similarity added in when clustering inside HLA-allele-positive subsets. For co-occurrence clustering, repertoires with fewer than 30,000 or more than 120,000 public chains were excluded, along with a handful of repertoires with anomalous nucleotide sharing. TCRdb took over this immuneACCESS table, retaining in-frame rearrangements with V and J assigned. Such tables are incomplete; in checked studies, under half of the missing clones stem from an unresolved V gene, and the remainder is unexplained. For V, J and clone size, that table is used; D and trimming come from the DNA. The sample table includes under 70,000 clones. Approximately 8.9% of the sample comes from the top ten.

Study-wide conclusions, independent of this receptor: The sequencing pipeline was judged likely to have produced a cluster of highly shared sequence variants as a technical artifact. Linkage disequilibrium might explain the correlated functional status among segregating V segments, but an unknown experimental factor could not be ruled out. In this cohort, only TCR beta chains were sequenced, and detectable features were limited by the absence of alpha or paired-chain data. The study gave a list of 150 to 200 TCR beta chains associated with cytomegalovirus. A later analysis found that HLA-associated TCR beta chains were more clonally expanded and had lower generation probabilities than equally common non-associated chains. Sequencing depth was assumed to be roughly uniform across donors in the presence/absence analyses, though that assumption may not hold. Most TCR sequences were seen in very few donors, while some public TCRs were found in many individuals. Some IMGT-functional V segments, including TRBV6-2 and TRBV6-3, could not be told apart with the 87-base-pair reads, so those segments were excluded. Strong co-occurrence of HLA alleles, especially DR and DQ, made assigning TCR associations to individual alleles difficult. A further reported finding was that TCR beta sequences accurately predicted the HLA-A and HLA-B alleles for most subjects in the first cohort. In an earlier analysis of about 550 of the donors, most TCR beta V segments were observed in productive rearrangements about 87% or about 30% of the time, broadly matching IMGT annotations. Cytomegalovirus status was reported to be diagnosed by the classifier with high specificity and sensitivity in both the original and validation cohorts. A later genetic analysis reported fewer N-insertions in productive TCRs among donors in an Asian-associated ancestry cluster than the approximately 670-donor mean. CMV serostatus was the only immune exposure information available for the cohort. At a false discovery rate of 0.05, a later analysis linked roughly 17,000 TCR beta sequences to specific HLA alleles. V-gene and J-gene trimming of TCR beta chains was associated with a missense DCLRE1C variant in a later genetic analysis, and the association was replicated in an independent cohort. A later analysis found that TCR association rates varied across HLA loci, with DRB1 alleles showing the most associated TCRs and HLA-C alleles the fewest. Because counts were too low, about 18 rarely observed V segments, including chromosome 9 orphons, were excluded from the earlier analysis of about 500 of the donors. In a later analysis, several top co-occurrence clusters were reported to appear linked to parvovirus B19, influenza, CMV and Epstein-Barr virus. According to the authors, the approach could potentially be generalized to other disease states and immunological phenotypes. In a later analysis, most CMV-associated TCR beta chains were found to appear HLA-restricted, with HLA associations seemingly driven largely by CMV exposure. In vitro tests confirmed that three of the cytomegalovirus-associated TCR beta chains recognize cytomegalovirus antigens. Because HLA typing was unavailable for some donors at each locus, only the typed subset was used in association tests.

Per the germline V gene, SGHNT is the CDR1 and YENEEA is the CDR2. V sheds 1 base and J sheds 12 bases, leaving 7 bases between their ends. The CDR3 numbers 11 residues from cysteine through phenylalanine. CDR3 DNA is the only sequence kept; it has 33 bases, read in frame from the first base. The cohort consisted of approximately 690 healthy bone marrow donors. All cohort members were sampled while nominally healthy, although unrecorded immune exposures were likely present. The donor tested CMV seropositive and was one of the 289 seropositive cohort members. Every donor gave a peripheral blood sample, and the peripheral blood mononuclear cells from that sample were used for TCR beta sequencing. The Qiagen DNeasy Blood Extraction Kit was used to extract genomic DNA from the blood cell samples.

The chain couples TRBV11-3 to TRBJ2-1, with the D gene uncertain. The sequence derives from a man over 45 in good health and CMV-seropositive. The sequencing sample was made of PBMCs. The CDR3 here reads CASSLGRGQFF. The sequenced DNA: TGTGCCAGCAGCTTAGGACGCGGGCAGTTCTTC.